This T cell receptor (beta chain) derives from a study of blood T cell repertoires in COVID-19. Turning to the study itself: Donors in the United States, Italy and Spain gave samples during acute or convalescent COVID-19. T cells, B-cell-depleted T cells, or PBMCs provided the cDNA or gDNA that served as material.

As processed by the authors: Reference gene primer amplification in the assay estimated nucleated cell counts. Profiled with immunoSEQ multiplex PCR; TCRdb holds only in-frame clones, not every one. V and J calls plus clone size are reproduced from that table; the DNA served to infer D and trimming. The repertoire consists of about 310,000 clones, with roughly 90% occurring once and the leading ten covering approximately 2%. The V and J ends lost 8 bases and 6 bases respectively, with 17 bases between them. The CDR3 totals 14 residues. The V gene's germline CDR1 is MDHEN and CDR2 SYDVKM. Source material: peripheral blood. The sequence came from a man between 18 and 35 years old with active or convalescent COVID-19. This chain joins TRBV28 and TRBJ1-5, with D maybe TRBD1 (5 bases). CDR3 region: CASLGGGKGQPQHF. Here the CDR3 DNA reads TGTGCCAGCCTGGGGGGAGGGAAGGGTCAGCCCCAGCATTTT.